The clone carrying this T cell receptor beta chain occurred once. This specimen belongs to a study of PD-1 blockade in mismatch repair-deficient tumors. CDR1 and CDR2 from the germline V gene are SGHDN and FVKESK. The CDR3 is 16 amino acids. Trimming shortened V by 1 base and J by 7 bases, and 20 bases separated the two germline ends. Method: immunoSEQ multiplex PCR; TCRdb's copy keeps in-frame clones and lacks some. The table records just under 80,000 clones, 70% to 90% of them present only once. This clonotype was sampled from an adult with mismatch repair-deficient cancer. The sequencing here drew on peripheral blood, taken 44 weeks after starting pembrolizumab. The J gene is TRBJ2-7, the V gene TRBV14, with D maybe TRBD2 (5 bases). The CDR3, as DNA: TGTGCCAGCAGCCAAGTACGCCCGGGGTCCTTCGGTGAGCAGTACTTC. Its translation: CASSQVRPGSFGEQYF.